This T cell receptor beta chain was recorded in a study of blood T cells in healthy people across ages. The authors drew about 10 milliliters of peripheral blood from each donor. At least 6 micrograms of total RNA were extracted per sample. Combining a sample-barcoded 5' primer with a J-beta primer mix, a second PCR ran for roughly 6 to 12 cycles. TCRdb analysed the 5' RACE reads with MiXCR anew, one entry per CDR3 protein. The sample records about 780,000 distinct CDR3 sequences, about 42% being singletons. This clonotype appeared once. What it recognizes is unknown. Whole-study results and caveats: Per million T cells, the diversity of TCR beta decreased roughly linearly as age advanced.

This CDR3 is 14 amino acids long. Germline V lookup: CDR1 SQVTM, CDR2 ANQGSEA. V lost 6 bases and J 8 bases, leaving 20 bases between the germline ends. V and J are TRBV29-1 and TRBJ2-1; D possibly uses TRBD1 or TRBD2 (6 bases each). The TCR originated in a man of 80 years or more in good health. The specimen sequenced was blood. CDR3 coding DNA: TGCAGCGTGAACGGGGGCTCCACCTCCGATGAGCAGTTCTTC. Its translation is CSVNGGSTSDEQFF.